One sample yielded the 5 T cell receptor beta chains listed below, sequenced in a study of OX40 agonist ivuxolimab in advanced cancers. Sequencing was performed with immunoSEQ multiplex PCR; in TCRdb, only in-frame clones are kept and a portion is missing. The sample includes roughly 90,000 clones, just over 90% of them seen just once. The material sequenced was CD4+ or CD8+ T cells sorted from blood, taken in a trial of the OX40 agonist ivuxolimab. The receptor set was obtained from an adult with an advanced solid tumor such as melanoma, head and neck, liver or kidney cancer.

The chain recombines TRBV18 with TRBJ2-5; a weak D match, TRBD2 (6 bases). V was pared by 2 bases and J by 4 bases, with 11 bases between. CDR1 and CDR2 from the germline V gene are KGHSH and LQKENI. The CDR3 spans 14 residues. The CDR3 spells CASSPRSGRETQYF. Written as DNA, the CDR3 is TGTGCCAGCTCACCAAGGTCCGGGAGAGAGACCCAGTACTTC.

The chain is built from TRBV7-9 and TRBJ1-3, with 7 bases identical to TRBD1. Germline-derived CDR1 and CDR2 are SEHNR and FQNEAQ (reference sequence). The CDR3 totals 14 residues. J was trimmed by 3 bases and V by 4 bases; bases with no gene match: 3. The CDR3 DNA sequence: TGTGCCAGCAGCTCCACAGGGGTTGGAAACACCATATATTTT. It is translated as CASSSTGVGNTIYF. The whole variable domain, remainder taken from reference TRBV7-9 and TRBJ1-3, is DTGVSQNPRHKITKRGQNVTFRCDPISEHNRLYWYRQTLGQGPEFLTYFQNEAQLEKSRLLSDRFSAERPKGSFSTLEIQRTEQGDSAMYLCASSSTGVGNTIYFGEGSWLTVV.

This sequence joins TRBV6-1 and TRBJ2-7; 14 bases align to TRBD2. This CDR3 is 16 amino acids long. CDR1 is MNHNS, CDR2 SASEGT, per germline. V lost 2 bases and J lost 5; bases outside the gene matches: 5. The CDR3, as DNA: TGTGCCAGCAGTGAAACGGGACTAGCGGGAGTCCACGAGCAGTACTTC. Amino acid sequence: CASSETGLAGVHEQYF.

The chain recombines TRBV5-1 with TRBJ1-4, with 10 bases fitting TRBD1. CDR1 SGHRS and CDR2 YFSETQ come from the germline V gene. With V trimmed by 3 bases and J by 8 bases, 4 bases remained unmatched. The CDR3 sequence is 14 residues long. CDR3 DNA: TGCGCCAGCAGCTCCGGGACAGGGGTGGAAAAACTGTTTTTT. It specifies CASSSGTGVEKLFF.

The rearrangement joins TRBV29-1 to TRBJ2-1; 12 bases agree with TRBD2. Germline CDR1 reads SQVTM; CDR2 reads ANQGSEA. CDR3 size: 16 residues. J was trimmed by 3 bases and V by 6 bases; bases with no gene match: 9. The CDR3: CSVEPGTSGLYNEQFF. The CDR3 coding sequence is TGCAGCGTAGAACCCGGGACTAGCGGGCTCTACAATGAGCAGTTCTTC.